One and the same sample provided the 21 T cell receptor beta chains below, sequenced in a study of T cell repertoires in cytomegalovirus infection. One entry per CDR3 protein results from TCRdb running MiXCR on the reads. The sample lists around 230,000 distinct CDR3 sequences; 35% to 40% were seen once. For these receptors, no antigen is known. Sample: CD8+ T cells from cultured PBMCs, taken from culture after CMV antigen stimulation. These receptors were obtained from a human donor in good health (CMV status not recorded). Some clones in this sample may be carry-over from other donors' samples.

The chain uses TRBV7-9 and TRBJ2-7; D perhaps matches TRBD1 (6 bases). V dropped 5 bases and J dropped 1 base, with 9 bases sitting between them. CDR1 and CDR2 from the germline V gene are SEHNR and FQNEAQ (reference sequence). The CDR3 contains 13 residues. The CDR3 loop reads CASSDRTSYEQYF. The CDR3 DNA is TGTGCCAGCAGCGACAGGACGTCCTACGAGCAGTACTTC. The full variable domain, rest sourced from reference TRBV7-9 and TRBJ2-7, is DTGVSQNPRHKITKRGQNVTFRCDPISEHNRLYWYRQTLGQGPEFLTYFQNEAQLEKSRLLSDRFSAERPKGSFSTLEIQRTEQGDSAMYLCASSDRTSYEQYFGPGTRLTVT.

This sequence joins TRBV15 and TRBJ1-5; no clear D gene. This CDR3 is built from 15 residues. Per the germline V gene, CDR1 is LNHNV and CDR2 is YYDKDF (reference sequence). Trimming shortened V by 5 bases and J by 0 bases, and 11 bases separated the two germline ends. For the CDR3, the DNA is TGTGCCACCAGCCCTCGAGCATATAGCAATCAGCCCCAGCATTTT. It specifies CATSPRAYSNQPQHF.

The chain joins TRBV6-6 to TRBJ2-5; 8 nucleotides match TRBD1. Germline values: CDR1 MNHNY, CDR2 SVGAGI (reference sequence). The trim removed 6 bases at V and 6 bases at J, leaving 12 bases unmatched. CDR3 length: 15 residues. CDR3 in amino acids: CASREDRAAQQTQYF. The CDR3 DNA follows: TGTGCCAGCAGGGAGGACAGGGCGGCACAACAGACCCAGTACTTC.

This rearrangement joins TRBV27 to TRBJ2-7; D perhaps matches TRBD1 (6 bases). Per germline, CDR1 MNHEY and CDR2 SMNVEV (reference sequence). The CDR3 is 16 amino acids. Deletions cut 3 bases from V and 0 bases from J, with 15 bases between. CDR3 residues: CASSFSAGESSYEQYF. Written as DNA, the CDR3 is TGTGCCAGCAGTTTTTCCGCAGGGGAGTCCTCCTACGAGCAGTACTTC.

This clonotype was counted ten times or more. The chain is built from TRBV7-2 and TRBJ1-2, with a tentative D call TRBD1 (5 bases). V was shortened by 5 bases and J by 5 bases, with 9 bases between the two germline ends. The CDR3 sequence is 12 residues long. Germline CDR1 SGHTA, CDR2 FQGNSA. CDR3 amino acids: CASSLGGYGYTF. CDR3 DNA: TGTGCCAGCAGCCTCGGGGGGTATGGCTACACCTTC. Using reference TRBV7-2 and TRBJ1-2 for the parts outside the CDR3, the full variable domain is GAGVSQSPSNKVTEKGKDVELRCDPISGHTALYWYRQSLGQGLEFLIYFQGNSAPDKSGLPSDRFSAERTGGSVSTLTIQRTQQEDSAVYLCASSLGGYGYTFGSGTRLTVV.

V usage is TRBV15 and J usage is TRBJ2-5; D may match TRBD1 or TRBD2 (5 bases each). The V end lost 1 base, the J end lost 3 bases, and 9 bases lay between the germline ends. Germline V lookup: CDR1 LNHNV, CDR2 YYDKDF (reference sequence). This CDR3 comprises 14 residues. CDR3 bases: TGTGCCACCAGCAGAGGAGGGGAAGAAGAGACCCAGTACTTC. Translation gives CATSRGGEEETQYF.

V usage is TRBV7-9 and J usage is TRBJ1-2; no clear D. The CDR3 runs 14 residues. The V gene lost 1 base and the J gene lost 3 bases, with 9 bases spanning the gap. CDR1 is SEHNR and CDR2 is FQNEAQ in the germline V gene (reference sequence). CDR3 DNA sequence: TGTGCCAGCAGCTTAGGGACCAAGGACTATGGCTACACCTTC. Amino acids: CASSLGTKDYGYTF.

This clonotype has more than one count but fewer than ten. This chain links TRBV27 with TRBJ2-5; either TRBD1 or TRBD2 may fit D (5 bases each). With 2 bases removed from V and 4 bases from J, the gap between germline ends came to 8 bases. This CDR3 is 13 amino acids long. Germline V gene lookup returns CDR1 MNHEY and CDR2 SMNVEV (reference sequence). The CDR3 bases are TGTGCCAGCAGTTTAAATGGGGGAGAGACCCAGTACTTC. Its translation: CASSLNGGETQYF.

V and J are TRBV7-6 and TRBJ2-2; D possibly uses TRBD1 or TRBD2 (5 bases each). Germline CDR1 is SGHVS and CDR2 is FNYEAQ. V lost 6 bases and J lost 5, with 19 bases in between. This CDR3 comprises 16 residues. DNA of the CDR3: TGTGCCAGCAGGGGCGCGTCGGGACCTCCGACCGGGGAGCTGTTTTTT. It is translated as CASRGASGPPTGELFF.

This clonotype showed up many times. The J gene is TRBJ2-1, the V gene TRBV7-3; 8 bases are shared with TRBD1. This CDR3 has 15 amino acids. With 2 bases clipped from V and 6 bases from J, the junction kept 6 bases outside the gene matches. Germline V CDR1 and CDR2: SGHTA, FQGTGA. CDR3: CASSLGQGMFNEQFF. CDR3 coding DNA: TGTGCCAGCAGCTTAGGACAGGGTATGTTCAATGAGCAGTTCTTC.

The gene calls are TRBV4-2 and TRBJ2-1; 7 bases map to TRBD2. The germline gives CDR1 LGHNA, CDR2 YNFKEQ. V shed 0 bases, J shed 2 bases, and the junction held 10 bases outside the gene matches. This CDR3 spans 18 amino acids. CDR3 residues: CASSQDWLAETTYNEQFF. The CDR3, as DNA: TGTGCCAGCAGCCAAGATTGGCTAGCGGAGACAACCTACAATGAGCAGTTCTTC.

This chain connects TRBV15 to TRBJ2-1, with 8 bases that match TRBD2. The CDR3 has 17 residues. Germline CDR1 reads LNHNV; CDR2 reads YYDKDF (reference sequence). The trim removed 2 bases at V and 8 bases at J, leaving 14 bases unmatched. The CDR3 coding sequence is TGTGCCACCAGCAGACAGTACGGGACTAGAAGGGGTCATGAGCAGTTCTTC. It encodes CATSRQYGTRRGHEQFF.

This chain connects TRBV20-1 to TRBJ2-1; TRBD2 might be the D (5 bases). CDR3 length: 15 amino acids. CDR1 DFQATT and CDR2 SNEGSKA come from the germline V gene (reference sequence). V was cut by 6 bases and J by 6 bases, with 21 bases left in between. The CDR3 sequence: CSAPSSGRWLNEQFF. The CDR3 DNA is TGCAGTGCCCCGTCCAGCGGTCGTTGGCTCAATGAGCAGTTCTTC.

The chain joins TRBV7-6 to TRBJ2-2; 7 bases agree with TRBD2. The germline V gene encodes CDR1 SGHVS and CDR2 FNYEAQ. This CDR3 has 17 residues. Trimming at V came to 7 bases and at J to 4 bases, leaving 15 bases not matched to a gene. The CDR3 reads CASTLGISGRGTGELFF. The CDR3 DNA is TGTGCCAGCACCCTAGGAATTAGCGGGCGTGGCACCGGGGAGCTGTTTTTT.

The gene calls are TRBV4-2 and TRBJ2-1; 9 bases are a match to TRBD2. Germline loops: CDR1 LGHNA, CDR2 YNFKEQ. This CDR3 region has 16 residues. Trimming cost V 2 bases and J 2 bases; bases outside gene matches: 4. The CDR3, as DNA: TGTGCCAGCAGCCAAATAGCGGGGGAGACCTACAATGAGCAGTTCTTC. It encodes CASSQIAGETYNEQFF.

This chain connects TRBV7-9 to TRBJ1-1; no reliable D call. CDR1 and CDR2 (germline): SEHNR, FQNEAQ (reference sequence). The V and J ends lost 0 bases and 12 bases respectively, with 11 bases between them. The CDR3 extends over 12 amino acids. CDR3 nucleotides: TGTGCCAGCAGCTTAGCGCTAACTCAGACTTTCTTT. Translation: CASSLALTQTFF.

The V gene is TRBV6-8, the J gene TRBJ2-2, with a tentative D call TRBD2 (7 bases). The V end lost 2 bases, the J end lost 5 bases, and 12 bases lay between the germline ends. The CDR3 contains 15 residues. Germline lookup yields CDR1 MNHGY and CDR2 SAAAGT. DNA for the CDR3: TGTGCCAGCAGTTACCCAGGGGAGGGGACCGGGGAGCTGTTTTTT. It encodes CASSYPGEGTGELFF.

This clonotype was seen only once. CDR3 in amino acids: CASSSDRTYGYTF. The CDR3 region has the DNA TGTGCCAGCAGCTCAGACAGAACTTATGGCTACACCTTC. J is TRBJ1-2 and V is TRBV7-9; D may be TRBD1 (5 bases). The CDR3 sequence is 13 residues long. Trimming pared 4 bases from V and 5 bases from J, leaving 11 bases between. Germline V CDR1 and CDR2: SEHNR, FQNEAQ (reference sequence).

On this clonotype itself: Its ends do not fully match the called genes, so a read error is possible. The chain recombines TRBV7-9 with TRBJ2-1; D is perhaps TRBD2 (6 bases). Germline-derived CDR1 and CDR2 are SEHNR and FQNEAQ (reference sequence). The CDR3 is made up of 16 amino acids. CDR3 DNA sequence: TGTGCTAGCAGCTCTGGACTATCGGTAGCCTACAATGAGCAGTTCTTC. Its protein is CASSSGLSVAYNEQFF.

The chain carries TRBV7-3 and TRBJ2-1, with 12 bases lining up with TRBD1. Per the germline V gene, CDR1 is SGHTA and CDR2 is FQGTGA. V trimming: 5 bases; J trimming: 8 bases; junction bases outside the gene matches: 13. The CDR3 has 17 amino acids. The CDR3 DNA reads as TGTGCCAGCAGCCCCAATCCACCGGGACAGGGGGCCGATGAGCAGTTCTTC. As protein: CASSPNPPGQGADEQFF.

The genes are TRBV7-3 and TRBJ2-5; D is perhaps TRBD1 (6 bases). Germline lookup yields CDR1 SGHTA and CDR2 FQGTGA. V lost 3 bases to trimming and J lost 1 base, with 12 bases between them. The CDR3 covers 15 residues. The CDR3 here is CASSLVTGSQETQYF. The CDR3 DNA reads TGTGCCAGCAGCTTGGTCACAGGGAGCCAAGAGACCCAGTACTTC.